This TCR beta chain is drawn from a study of T cells in Graves' hyperthyroidism and ophthalmopathy (dated by TCRdb to about 2019). The study in broad terms: Peripheral blood was collected at initial diagnosis, before any treatment. A discovery cohort of about a hundred patients, roughly 45 with Graves' ophthalmopathy and under 60 with stable Graves' hyperthyroidism, was used to find distinguishing TCR V-J signatures. Prospective prediction of ophthalmopathy was tested in an independent validation cohort of 18 to 20 hyperthyroidism patients and around 16 patients who later progressed to ophthalmopathy. For training and testing, the 80 to 100 patients in the discovery cohort were randomly divided in a 7:3 ratio. Thyroid tissue and blood T-cell repertoires from roughly 6 Graves' hyperthyroidism patients were also compared in the study. Following sampling, methimazole starting at 30 mg daily was given to hyperthyroidism patients, and high-dose intravenous methylprednisolone was given to ophthalmopathy patients. The paper reports TCR Vbeta CDR3 sequencing of more than 120 peripheral blood samples: approximately 41 ophthalmopathy, 75 to 80 hyperthyroidism and approximately 17 progressor patients. Overall study results and their limits: Ophthalmopathy was separated from stable hyperthyroidism by a 13 V-J signature model, with roughly 88% sensitivity and about 81% specificity obtained in cross-validation and 80%/75% obtained in testing. Sample size was not statistically predetermined, and investigators were not blinded to group allocation. Most expanded thyroid clonotypes (frequency above 0.001) were also detected in blood, a finding suggesting that blood repertoires may reflect thyroid immune responses. During validation, the model predicted progression to ophthalmopathy a median of about 6.5 months ahead of onset, with around 70% sensitivity and 72% to 80% specificity.

The TCR beta CDR3 regions were amplified from RNA transcripts. For the first round of RT-PCR on the TCR CDR3, the HTBI primer set was used together with the Qiagen OneStep RT-PCR kit. The libraries were constructed in a second round of multiplex PCR and then size-selected and purified. Libraries were sequenced paired-end with 100 bp reads on an Illumina HiSeq2000. Turning to the authors' computational methods: SOAPnuke was used to process the raw data, throwing out any read that contained adapters or uncalled bases, had a mean Phred below 15, or lacked an exact constant-primer or identifier match. High-quality paired reads were merged with COPE v1.2.5, and unique nucleotide sequences were defined as clonotypes. MiTCR v1.1 was used to align clonotypes to the IMGT TRBV, TRBD and TRBJ reference segments. The analysis included only V-J combinations with a frequency above 0.0001, which together covered about 99% of the repertoires. The TCS score was defined as the ratio of F50 (clonal expansion) to E x V (chaos), calculated using BLOSUM62-based TCRdist between CDR3 peptides within each V-J. Welch's t-statistics and random forest reduced 500 to 650 V-J features to fewer than 15, which were used in a naive Bayes classifier (R e1071). TCRdb redid the processing of the public reads, applying fastp at Q25 and MiXCR, and retained in-frame beta chains. A single entry per CDR3 protein holds the most common genes and DNA from its merged rows. These V and J calls rely on TCRdb rather than the paper's analysis. For this sample the table gives about 500,000 distinct CDR3 sequences, of which roughly 15% were detected only once. Of the sample, roughly 29% is held by the ten largest clones.

Ophthalmopathy patients had moderately to severely active disease, Clinical Activity Score of at least 3, NOSPECS grade of at least 4, and duration under 3 months. The study excluded patients with uncontrolled infections, other autoimmune diseases, pregnancy or lactation. Diagnoses were established on the basis of clinical symptoms, serum thyroxine and TRAb, thyroid ultrasound, and orbital computed tomography. PBMCs were isolated from roughly 10 ml of fresh peripheral blood by Ficoll-Paque density gradient centrifugation. Trizol reagent was used to extract total RNA, and RNA quality was then checked on an Agilent 2100 Bioanalyzer. Trimming accounts for 9 bases at V and 4 bases at J, while the number of junction bases matched to no gene is 10. From the germline V gene, CDR1 is SGHRS and CDR2 is YFSETQ. The CDR3 starts with the cysteine, ends with the phenylalanine, and has 13 residues. This entry keeps only the CDR3 DNA: 39 bases, framed from base 1.

In its sample, this clonotype was seen many times. Its antigen remains undetermined. The input lacks base qualities; no much larger clone sits a single base away. The chain is encoded by TRBV5-1 joined to TRBJ2-7; TRBD1 matches 7 bases in the middle. This receptor was identified in a young woman with Graves' ophthalmopathy. The sample taken for sequencing was blood. CDR3 region: CATSRQGRYEQYF. The nucleotide sequence is given as TGCGCCACCTCGAGACAGGGCCGGTACGAGCAGTACTTC.